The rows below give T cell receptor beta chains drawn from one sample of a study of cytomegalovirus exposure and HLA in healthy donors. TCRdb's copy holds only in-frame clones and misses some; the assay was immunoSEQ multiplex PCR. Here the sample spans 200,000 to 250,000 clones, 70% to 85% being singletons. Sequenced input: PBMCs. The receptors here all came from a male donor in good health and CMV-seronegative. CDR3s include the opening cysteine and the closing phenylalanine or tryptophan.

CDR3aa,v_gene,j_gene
CASSLSRGNEQFF,TRBV7-9,TRBJ2-1
CASSPLSGSSYNEQFF,TRBV5-1,TRBJ2-1
CASSYRTSGTIPYEQYF,TRBV5-6,TRBJ2-7
CAISESSGVEEKLFF,TRBV10-3,TRBJ1-4
CAISGTGDPYEQYF,TRBV10-3,TRBJ2-7
CASSRRRGADTQYF,TRBV4-1,TRBJ2-3
CASSQGQMIGQGVKAYEQYF,TRBV4-1,TRBJ2-7
CASSFGLDTGELFF,TRBV7-2,TRBJ2-2
CASSPGVGTETQYF,TRBV18,TRBJ2-5
CASSTTGGRNNSPLHF,TRBV5-1,TRBJ1-6
CASSRVAGSPYNEQFF,TRBV18,TRBJ2-1
CASSLVTGDEQYF,TRBV7-9,TRBJ2-7
CASSWAGSYEQYF,TRBV27,TRBJ2-7
CASSGGQSSTNEKLFF,TRBV18,TRBJ1-4
CASSFQGGEQYF,TRBV7-2,TRBJ2-7
CASSRPGEAGNTIYF,TRBV5-4,TRBJ1-3
CASSLVGTGEKLFF,TRBV7-2,TRBJ1-4
CASSILLRAETQYF,TRBV19,TRBJ2-5
CSDLEGHPLITSHGYTF,TRBV29-1,TRBJ1-2
CASSGTGGHLQETQYF,TRBV28,TRBJ2-5
CASSHQGGGGTGELFF,TRBV4-1,TRBJ2-2
CASSVGGVGAASYNEQFF,TRBV9,TRBJ2-1
CASSVAPGGVYNEQFF,TRBV9,TRBJ2-1
CASSYCTGGNQPQHF,TRBV6-7,TRBJ1-5
CASSPRPSTSGANTGELFF,TRBV18,TRBJ2-2
CASSLYPGGYYEQYF,TRBV28,TRBJ2-7
CASSPDFPREQYF,TRBV6-5,TRBJ2-7
CASSARLAGAADTQYF,TRBV9,TRBJ2-3
CASSNCGSFAETQYF,TRBV21-1,TRBJ2-5
CASSDSNSVFNEQFF,TRBV6-4,TRBJ2-1
CASSTIQTRGETQYF,TRBV19,TRBJ2-5
CASSITGFASNEQFF,TRBV19,TRBJ2-1
CASSDSSYEQYF,TRBV10-1,TRBJ2-7
CASSQDSGTYEQYF,TRBV4-1,TRBJ2-7
CASSSTGIPYEQYF,TRBV5-5,TRBJ2-7
CATSGARQSYGYTF,TRBV15,TRBJ1-2
CASASGNEQFF,TRBV28,TRBJ2-1
CASSLGEGDTQYF,TRBV5-1,TRBJ2-3
CASKETSGNTGELFF,TRBV2,TRBJ2-2
CSVEDQEGADTEAFF,TRBV29-1,TRBJ1-1